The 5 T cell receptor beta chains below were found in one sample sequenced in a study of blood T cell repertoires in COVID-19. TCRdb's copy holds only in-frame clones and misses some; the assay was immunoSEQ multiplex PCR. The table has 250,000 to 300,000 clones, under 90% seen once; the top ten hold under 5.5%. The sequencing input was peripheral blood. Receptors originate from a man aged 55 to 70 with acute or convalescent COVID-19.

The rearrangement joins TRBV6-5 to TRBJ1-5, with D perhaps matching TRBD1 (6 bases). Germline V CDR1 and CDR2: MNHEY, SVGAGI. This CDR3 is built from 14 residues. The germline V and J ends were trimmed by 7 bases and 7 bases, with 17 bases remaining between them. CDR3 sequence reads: CASMGRGGRQPQHF. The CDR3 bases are TGTGCCAGCATGGGGAGGGGGGGGCGACAGCCCCAGCATTTT.

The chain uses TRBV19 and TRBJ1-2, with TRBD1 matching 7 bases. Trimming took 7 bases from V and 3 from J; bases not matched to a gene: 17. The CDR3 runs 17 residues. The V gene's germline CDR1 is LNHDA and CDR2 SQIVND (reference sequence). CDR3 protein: CASNSPSAPTGDYGYTF. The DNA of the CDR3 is TGTGCCAGTAACTCTCCGTCCGCCCCTACAGGGGACTATGGCTACACCTTC.

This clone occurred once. Here the CDR3 reads CASSEKGVTTYEQYF. The CDR3 bases are TGTGCCAGCAGTGAAAAGGGAGTCACGACCTACGAGCAGTACTTC. The chain recombines TRBV6-1 with TRBJ2-7; perhaps TRBD2 as D (5 bases). CDR1 and CDR2 from the germline V gene are MNHNS and SASEGT. The CDR3 length is 15 residues. V was trimmed by 2 bases and J by 2 bases, leaving 13 bases between them.

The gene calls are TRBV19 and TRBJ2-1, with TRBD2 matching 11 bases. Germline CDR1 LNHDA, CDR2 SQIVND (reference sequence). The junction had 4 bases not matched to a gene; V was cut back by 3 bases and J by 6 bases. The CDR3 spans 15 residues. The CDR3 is CASSIQLAGGNEQFF. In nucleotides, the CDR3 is TGTGCCAGTAGTATCCAGCTAGCGGGGGGCAATGAGCAGTTCTTC.

The CDR3 sequence is CASSLGQGADGYTF. CDR3 nucleotides: TGTGCCAGCAGCTTAGGACAGGGAGCAGATGGCTACACCTTC. This rearrangement joins TRBV7-8 to TRBJ1-2; 7 bases match TRBD1. Germline assignment: CDR1 SGHVS and CDR2 FQNEAQ. V trimming: 1 base; J trimming: 6 bases; junction bases outside the gene matches: 5. The CDR3 covers 14 residues.